Below are 29 T cell receptor beta chains sequenced from a single sample in a study of T cells in Graves' hyperthyroidism and ophthalmopathy. The TCR beta CDR3 regions underwent amplification using RNA transcripts as the source. The study used the HTBI primer set for a first-round RT-PCR of the TCR CDR3. One entry per CDR3 protein results from TCRdb running MiXCR on the multiplex PCR reads. This repertoire shows about 350,000 distinct CDR3 sequences, around 18% found once; its top ten account for about a sixth. The sample comprised blood. These receptor sequences come from a woman aged 40 to 55 with Graves' ophthalmopathy.

The table lists this clonotype with many counts. This chain links TRBV6-5 with TRBJ1-5; TRBD1 aligns across 7 bases. The CDR3 is 15 amino acids. After removal of 5 bases from V and 5 bases from J, the junction contained 9 bases not matched to a gene. Looked up from germline, CDR1 is MNHEY and CDR2 is SVGAGI. The CDR3 loop reads CASSPNGGGDQPQHF. DNA of the CDR3: TGTGCCAGCAGTCCCAACGGAGGGGGCGATCAGCCCCAGCATTTT.

The rearrangement uses TRBV12-3 or TRBV12-4 and TRBJ2-7, with 8 bases lining up with TRBD1. The V and J ends lost 7 bases and 4 bases, in that order; junction bases with no gene match: 9. The CDR3 is 14 amino acids. In nucleotides, the CDR3 is TGTGCCAGCAACGTAGGGACAGGAAATTACGAGCAGTACTTC. As protein: CASNVGTGNYEQYF.

This clonotype was recorded a few times. A much larger clone differs from this one at a single base, so this may be a read error. No conserved phenylalanine or tryptophan ends this CDR3, so it is likely a read error. The DNA is left out, because the CDR3 cannot be placed on it with certainty; the CDR3 is given as TCRdb lists it. The chain couples TRBV6-2 or TRBV6-3 to TRBJ2-7; the D segment call TRBD1 is taken from the table without a DNA check. The CDR3 length equals 13 residues, ends included. The germline V gene encodes CDR1 MNHEY and CDR2 SVGEGT. The CDR3 spells CASSPQPGTGSAL.

This clonotype has only a few counts. The rearrangement uses TRBV30 and TRBJ1-2; no clear D. Per germline, CDR1 GTSNPN and CDR2 SVGIG (reference sequence). The V end was cut by 3 bases, the J end by 10 bases, with 18 bases between. This CDR3 contains 13 residues. CDR3: CAWSSPAKGNYTF. The CDR3 DNA is TGTGCCTGGAGCAGTCCGGCGAAAGGGAACTACACCTTC.

Notes on this clonotype: A junction end diverges from the germline sequence, so it may reflect a read error. This chain uses TRBV6-1 with TRBJ1-2; D not resolved. Germline V CDR1 and CDR2: MNHNS, SASEGT. This CDR3 spans 13 amino acids. The CDR3 reads CASKISGNYGYIF. The CDR3 region has the DNA TGTGCCAGCAAGATCAGCGGGAACTATGGCTACATCTTC.

This clonotype was counted only a few times. Here the CDR3 reads CASSTGLDNAFF. The DNA for the CDR3 is TGTGCCAGCAGTACAGGGTTGGACAACGCTTTCTTT. The V call is TRBV6-1, the J call TRBJ1-1, with D perhaps TRBD1 (6 bases). The V and J ends lost 5 bases and 11 bases respectively, with 15 bases between them. Germline loops: CDR1 MNHNS, CDR2 SASEGT. CDR3 length equals 12 residues.

The table lists this clonotype with many counts. The chain joins TRBV29-1 to TRBJ1-1; D not resolved. Trimming removed 5 bases at V and 1 base at J, with 8 bases between. Germline V CDR1 and CDR2: SQVTM, ANQGSEA. The length of the CDR3 is 12 residues. CDR3 sequence: CSVTGSNTEAFF. CDR3 bases: TGCAGCGTTACCGGGTCGAACACTGAAGCTTTCTTT.

This clonotype was picked up many times. V and J are TRBV2 and TRBJ2-5, with 11 bases matching TRBD1. V lost 7 bases, J lost 5 bases, and 9 bases stayed unmatched. The CDR3 runs to 15 residues. From germline, CDR1 is SNHLY and CDR2 FYNNEI. CDR3 nucleotides: TGTGCCAGCATTAAGGACAGGGGGCGCAGGGAGACCCAGTACTTC. This translates into CASIKDRGRRETQYF.

This clonotype has at least ten counts. The V gene is TRBV7-9, the J gene TRBJ1-5; unclear D gene. Trimming shortened V by 6 bases and J by 2 bases, and 14 bases separated the two germline ends. The CDR3 length is 15 residues. CDR1 and CDR2 from the germline V gene are SEHNR and FQNEAQ (reference sequence). CDR3 sequence: CASSEGIAGNQPQHF. The DNA for the CDR3 is TGTGCCAGCAGTGAGGGTATTGCGGGCAATCAGCCCCAGCATTTT.

The genes are TRBV5-1 and TRBJ2-7; TRBD2 might be the D (7 bases). This CDR3 has 17 amino acids. V was pared by 1 base and J by 3 bases, with 20 bases between. The germline gives CDR1 SGHRS, CDR2 YFSETQ. The CDR3, as DNA: TGCGCCAGCAGCTTGCGGTGGGCGGGGGCGTCCGGCTACGAGCAGTACTTC. Protein: CASSLRWAGASGYEQYF.

This clonotype has a count of ten or more. The chain recombines TRBV29-1 with TRBJ1-1; D ambiguous. The germline V and J ends were trimmed by 4 bases and 3 bases, with 9 bases remaining between them. The germline V gene has CDR1 SQVTM and CDR2 ANQGSEA. This CDR3 has 12 residues. The CDR3 protein is CSVGQEDTEAFF. In nucleotides, the CDR3 is TGCAGCGTTGGTCAGGAGGACACTGAAGCTTTCTTT.

This clonotype was recorded at least ten times. The CDR3 DNA sequence: TGCAGTGCCAGGACTAGCAAACATTACGAGCAGTACTTC. Amino acid sequence: CSARTSKHYEQYF. The chain recombines TRBV20-1 with TRBJ2-7; 8 bases match TRBD2. Unmatched junction bases numbered 8, after V lost 6 bases and J lost 4 bases. CDR1 and CDR2 (germline): DFQATT, SNEGSKA (reference sequence). The CDR3 totals 13 residues.

The chain is built from TRBV5-1 and TRBJ2-7; TRBD1 aligns across 8 bases. The CDR3 sequence is 14 residues long. Trimming removed 0 bases from V and 5 bases from J; junction bases left unmatched: 4. The germline V gene has CDR1 SGHRS and CDR2 YFSETQ. The CDR3 region has the DNA TGCGCCAGCAGCTTGGAGACAGGGGTCAACGAGCAGTACTTC. As protein: CASSLETGVNEQYF.

As concerns this clonotype: The junction differs from germline at one of its ends, possibly a read error. The chain links TRBV7-8 to TRBJ1-3, with D hard to call. This CDR3 has 17 amino acids. Germline loops: CDR1 SGHVS, CDR2 FQNEAQ. CDR3 residues: CASSPASGNYSGNTIFF. The CDR3 nucleotides are TGTGCCAGCAGCCCCGCTAGCGGCAATTACTCTGGAAACACCATATTTTTT. The full variable domain, with the rest looked up from reference TRBV7-8 and TRBJ1-3, is GAGVSQSPRYKVAKRGQDVALRCDPISGHVSLFWYQQALGQGPEFLTYFQNEAQLDKSGLPSDRFFAERPEGSVSTLKIQRTQQEDSAVYLCASSPASGNYSGNTIFFGEGSWLTVV.

This clonotype appeared many times. At one end, the junction sequence differs from germline, possibly due to a read error. Here the CDR3 reads CANSSAGVITEAFF. The CDR3 bases are TGTGCCAACAGTTCTGCAGGGGTGATCACTGAAGCTTTCTTT. V and J are TRBV12-3 or TRBV12-4 and TRBJ1-1; possibly TRBD1 for D (6 bases). This CDR3 has 14 residues.

This clonotype was picked up many times. The rearrangement joins TRBV18 to TRBJ1-5; no clear D gene. This CDR3 region has 15 residues. CDR1 and CDR2 from the germline V gene are KGHSH and LQKENI. The V end lost 0 bases, the J end lost 3 bases, and 9 bases lay between the germline ends. As DNA, the CDR3 is TGTGCCAGCTCACCACCGGGTGACAACAATCAGCCCCAGCATTTT. It yields the protein CASSPPGDNNQPQHF.

This clonotype was seen ten or more times. This chain joins TRBV28 and TRBJ2-7, with 7 bases that match TRBD1. The CDR3 contains 13 residues. Germline CDR1 reads MDHEN; CDR2 reads SYDVKM. With V trimmed by 3 bases and J by 3 bases, 2 bases remained unmatched. The CDR3 nucleotides read TGTGCCAGCAGTTTCAGGGACAGCTACGAGCAGTACTTC. As protein: CASSFRDSYEQYF.

This clonotype was counted at least ten times. The chain uses TRBV30 and TRBJ2-2; TRBD1 agrees at 7 bases. The CDR3 is 16 amino acids. CDR1 is GTSNPN and CDR2 is SVGIG in the germline V gene (reference sequence). After removal of 1 base from V and 2 bases from J, the junction contained 7 bases not matched to a gene. The CDR3 nucleotides read TGTGCCTGGAGTGCAATGTGGACAGGCAACACCGGGGAGCTGTTTTTT. Translation: CAWSAMWTGNTGELFF.

Many counts were recorded for this clonotype. The chain carries TRBV20-1 and TRBJ2-7, with 11 bases lining up with TRBD2. From germline, CDR1 is DFQATT and CDR2 SNEGSKA (reference sequence). J was trimmed by 4 bases and V by 4 bases; bases with no gene match: 9. The length of the CDR3 is 15 residues. The CDR3 region has the DNA TGCAGTGCTACCCCTTCCGGGACTAGCGGTTACGAGCAGTACTTC. Translation gives CSATPSGTSGYEQYF.

This clonotype has a count of ten or more. The chain has TRBV6-4 and TRBJ1-4, with D possibly matching TRBD1 (6 bases). This CDR3 has 15 amino acids. Trimming removed 3 bases from V and 9 bases from J, with 17 bases in between. Germline assignment: CDR1 MRHNA and CDR2 SNTAGT. Here the CDR3 reads CASSERGDKPQKLFF. For the CDR3, the DNA is TGTGCCAGCAGTGAAAGGGGGGACAAGCCTCAAAAACTGTTTTTT.

This clonotype was recorded many times. The chain links TRBV7-9 to TRBJ2-5; TRBD2 matches at 9 bases. The CDR3 is 16 residues long. The germline CDR1 and CDR2 sequences are SEHNR and FQNEAQ (reference sequence). With V trimmed by 2 bases and J by 1 base, 5 bases remained unmatched. This CDR3 reads CASSLLAGRIQETQYF. The CDR3 DNA reads as TGTGCCAGCAGCTTACTAGCGGGACGGATCCAAGAGACCCAGTACTTC.

This clonotype showed up many times. This chain joins TRBV5-1 and TRBJ2-7, with D perhaps being TRBD1 or TRBD2 (6 bases each). Germline V gene data show CDR1 as SGHRS and CDR2 as YFSETQ. This CDR3 is built from 15 residues. V lost 3 bases to trimming and J lost 0 bases, with 13 bases between them. The CDR3 protein is CASSWGAVYSYEQYF. CDR3 sequence (DNA): TGCGCCAGCAGCTGGGGGGCGGTCTACTCCTACGAGCAGTACTTC.

At least ten counts were recorded for this clonotype. The chain recombines TRBV6-1 with TRBJ1-2; 8 nucleotides agree with TRBD1. CDR3 size: 16 residues. J gave up 2 bases and V 6 bases, and 11 bases lay outside the gene matches. CDR1 is MNHNS, CDR2 SASEGT, per germline. The CDR3 sequence is CASSPRDRSSNYGYTF. CDR3 DNA: TGTGCCAGCAGCCCTCGGGACAGGTCCTCGAACTATGGCTACACCTTC.

This clonotype occurred many times. CDR3 in amino acids: CASSVYSGGELFF. CDR3 bases: TGTGCCAGCAGTGTCTATTCCGGCGGGGAGCTGTTTTTT. The chain carries TRBV6-1 and TRBJ2-2; D gene unclear. CDR1 and CDR2 (germline): MNHNS, SASEGT. V lost 4 bases to trimming and J lost 7 bases, with 10 bases between them. The CDR3 loop spans 13 amino acids.

Ten or more counts support this clonotype. The chain recombines TRBV12-3 or TRBV12-4 with TRBJ1-5; D is unclear. The CDR3 extends over 15 amino acids. The V gene lost 5 bases and the J gene lost 5 bases, with 16 bases spanning the gap. CDR3 loop: CASSPDGEGYQPQHF. CDR3 DNA sequence: TGTGCCAGCAGTCCCGACGGCGAGGGATATCAGCCCCAGCATTTT.

This clonotype was counted ten times or more. This chain joins TRBV6-1 and TRBJ2-7, with D perhaps matching TRBD1 (6 bases). The CDR3 is made up of 14 amino acids. Germline loops: CDR1 MNHNS, CDR2 SASEGT. V was pared by 6 bases and J by 1 base, with 13 bases between. CDR3 sequence reads: CASRKGVSSYEQYF. CDR3 in DNA: TGTGCCAGCAGGAAGGGGGTTTCTTCCTACGAGCAGTACTTC.

In this sample, this clonotype turned up many times. This chain uses TRBV27 with TRBJ1-5; TRBD1 is a possible D gene (5 bases). V was pared by 2 bases and J by 4 bases, with 12 bases between. The V gene's germline CDR1 is MNHEY and CDR2 SMNVEV (reference sequence). CDR3 length: 15 residues. The CDR3 bases are TGTGCCAGCAGTTTAAGCCTAGGGGTAAATCAGCCCCAGCATTTT. This encodes CASSLSLGVNQPQHF.

The chain is built from TRBV28 and TRBJ2-7, with D perhaps being TRBD1 or TRBD2 (5 bases each). Looked up from germline, CDR1 is MDHEN and CDR2 is SYDVKM. The CDR3 extends over 15 amino acids. V was pared by 5 bases and J by 6 bases, with 20 bases between. CDR3 protein: CASSARDRSTGEQYF. CDR3 nucleotide sequence: TGTGCCAGCAGTGCCCGGGACCGATCCACAGGCGAGCAGTACTTC.

At least ten counts were recorded for this clonotype. V usage is TRBV10-3 and J usage is TRBJ2-5, with TRBD2 matching over 7 bases. With 4 bases clipped from V and 5 bases from J, the junction kept 10 bases outside the gene matches. The CDR3 loop spans 15 amino acids. Looked up from germline, CDR1 is ENHRY and CDR2 is SYGVKD. This CDR3 is CAISVIGGSGETQYF. CDR3 sequence (DNA): TGTGCCATCAGTGTCATTGGCGGGAGCGGTGAGACCCAGTACTTC.